This TCR beta chain was profiled in a study of cytomegalovirus exposure and HLA in healthy donors. Overall study results and limits: Cytomegalovirus-associated status was assigned to more than 150 TCR beta chains.

V was pared by 10 bases and J by 4 bases, with 9 bases of the junction left unmatched. The length of the CDR3 is 13 residues. Germline assignment: CDR1 WSHSY and CDR2 SAAADI. Assay: immunoSEQ multiplex PCR; the TCRdb copy retains only in-frame clones and omits some. The sample consists of about 120,000 clones, about 87% of them appearing once. On this clone: Its antigen remains unidentified.

The sequencing input was PBMCs. The rearrangement joins TRBV10-2 to TRBJ2-7, with 8 nucleotides matching TRBD1. This receptor was obtained from a man aged 18 to 30 in good health and CMV-seronegative. The CDR3 region is CATRTGSRYEQYF. The CDR3 DNA follows: TGCGCCACAAGGACAGGGAGTCGTTACGAGCAGTACTTC.